The rows below give T cell receptor beta chains drawn from one sample of a study of shared clonotypes between healthy human individuals. The assay was immunoSEQ multiplex PCR, and TCRdb's table has in-frame clones only and misses some. Of about 2,500,000 clones in the sample, approximately 94% are singletons; the top ten hold around 0.14%. The sample taken for sequencing was naive CD4+ T cells sorted from blood. The receptors shown here come from a man aged 18-30 years in good health. CDR3s include the opening cysteine and the closing phenylalanine or tryptophan. The D gene is left open where the match is weak.

v_call,d_call,j_call,cdr3_nt,cdr3_aa
TRBV9,NA,TRBJ2-1,TGTGCCAGCAGTACCACTTGGTACAATGAGCAGTTCTTC,CASSTTWYNEQFF
TRBV10-3,TRBD1,TRBJ2-7,TGTGCCATCAGCGGGACAGGGCTTTACGAGCAGTACTTC,CAISGTGLYEQYF
TRBV6-5,NA,TRBJ2-3,TGTGCCAGCAGTACAGGGGATACGCAGTATTTT,CASSTGDTQYF
TRBV29-1,NA,TRBJ1-3,TGCAGCGTTCTCCTCTCTGGAAACACCATATATTTT,CSVLLSGNTIYF
TRBV18,TRBD2,TRBJ2-1,TGTGCCAGCTCGATTCGGCTAGCGGTCGACACGTACAATGAGCAGTTCTTC,CASSIRLAVDTYNEQFF
TRBV2,NA,TRBJ2-7,TGTGCCAGCACGTGGCAACACTACGAGCAGTACTTC,CASTWQHYEQYF
TRBV30,NA,TRBJ1-3,TGTGCCTGGAGTGTAAGGGACACCATCTCTGGAAACACCATATATTTT,CAWSVRDTISGNTIYF
TRBV11-2,NA,TRBJ2-3,TGTGCCAGCAAAAGCGCATCGTTCACAGATACGCAGTATTTT,CASKSASFTDTQYF
TRBV2,TRBD1,TRBJ2-7,TGTGCCAGCAGTGAATGGGACAGGGGTGCCTACGAGCAGTACTTC,CASSEWDRGAYEQYF
TRBV5-5,NA,TRBJ2-1,TGTGCCAGCAGCTTTCCCAATGAGCAGTTCTTC,CASSFPNEQFF
TRBV5-4,TRBD2,TRBJ2-1,TGTGCCAGCAGCCTGACTAGCGACTCCTACAATGAGCAGTTCTTC,CASSLTSDSYNEQFF
TRBV7-2,NA,TRBJ2-7,TGTGCCAGCAGCTTAGTGTCCGAGCAGTACTTC,CASSLVSEQYF
TRBV5-1,TRBD1,TRBJ2-5,TGCGCCAGCAGCGTGGGACAGCAAGTGACCCAGTACTTC,CASSVGQQVTQYF